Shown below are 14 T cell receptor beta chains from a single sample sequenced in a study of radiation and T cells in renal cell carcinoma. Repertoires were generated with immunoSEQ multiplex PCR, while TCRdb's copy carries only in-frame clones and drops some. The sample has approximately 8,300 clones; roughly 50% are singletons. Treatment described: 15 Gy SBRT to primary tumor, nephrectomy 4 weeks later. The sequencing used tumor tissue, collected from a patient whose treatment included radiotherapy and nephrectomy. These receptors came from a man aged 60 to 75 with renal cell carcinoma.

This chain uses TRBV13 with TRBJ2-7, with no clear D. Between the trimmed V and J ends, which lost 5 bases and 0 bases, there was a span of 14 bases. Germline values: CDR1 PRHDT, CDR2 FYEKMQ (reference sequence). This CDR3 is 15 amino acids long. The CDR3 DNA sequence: TGTGCCAGCAGCGACTCCCGGGCAGGCTCCTACGAGCAGTACTTC. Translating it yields CASSDSRAGSYEQYF.

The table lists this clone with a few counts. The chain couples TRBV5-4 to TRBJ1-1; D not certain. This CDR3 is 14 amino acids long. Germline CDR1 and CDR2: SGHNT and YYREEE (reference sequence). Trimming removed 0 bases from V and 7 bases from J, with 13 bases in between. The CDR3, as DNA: TGTGCCAGCAGCTTGGGTCGAAGGGCCGTTGAAGCTTTCTTT. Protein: CASSLGRRAVEAFF. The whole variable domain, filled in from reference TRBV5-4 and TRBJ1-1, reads ETGVTQSPTHLIKTRGQQVTLRCSSQSGHNTVSWYQQALGQGPQFIFQYYREEENGRGNFPPRFSGLQFPNYSSELNVNALELDDSALYLCASSLGRRAVEAFFGQGTRLTVV.

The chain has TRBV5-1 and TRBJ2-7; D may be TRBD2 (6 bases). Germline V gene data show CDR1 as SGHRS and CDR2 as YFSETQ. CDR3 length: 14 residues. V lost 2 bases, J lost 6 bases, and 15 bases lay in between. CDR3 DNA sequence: TGCGCCAGCAGCTTAAACCCTAGCGTTCCCGAGCAGTACTTC. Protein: CASSLNPSVPEQYF. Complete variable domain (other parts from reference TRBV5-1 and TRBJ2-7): KAGVTQTPRYLIKTRGQQVTLSCSPISGHRSVSWYQQTPGQGLQFLFEYFSETQRNKGNFPGRFSGRQFSNSRSEMNVSTLELGDSALYLCASSLNPSVPEQYFGPGTRLTVT.

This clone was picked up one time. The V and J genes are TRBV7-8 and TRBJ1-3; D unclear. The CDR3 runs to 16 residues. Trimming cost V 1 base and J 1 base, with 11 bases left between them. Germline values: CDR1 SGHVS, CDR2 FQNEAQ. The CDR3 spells CASSLGTALSGNTIYF. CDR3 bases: TGTGCCAGCAGCTTAGGGACCGCACTTTCTGGAAACACCATATATTTT. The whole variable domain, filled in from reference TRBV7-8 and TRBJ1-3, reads GAGVSQSPRYKVAKRGQDVALRCDPISGHVSLFWYQQALGQGPEFLTYFQNEAQLDKSGLPSDRFFAERPEGSVSTLKIQRTQQEDSAVYLCASSLGTALSGNTIYFGEGSWLTVV.

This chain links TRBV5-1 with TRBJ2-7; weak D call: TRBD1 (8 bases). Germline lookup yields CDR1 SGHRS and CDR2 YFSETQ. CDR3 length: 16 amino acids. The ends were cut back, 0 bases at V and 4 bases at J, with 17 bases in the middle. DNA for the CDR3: TGCGCCAGCAGCTTGGGTACAGGGGGGGTATTATACGAGCAGTACTTC. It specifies CASSLGTGGVLYEQYF.

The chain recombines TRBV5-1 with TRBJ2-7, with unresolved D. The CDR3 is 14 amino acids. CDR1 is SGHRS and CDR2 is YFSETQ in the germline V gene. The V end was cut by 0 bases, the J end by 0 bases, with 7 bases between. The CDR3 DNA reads TGCGCCAGCAGCTTGGAGGCTAGCTCCTACGAGCAGTACTTC. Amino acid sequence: CASSLEASSYEQYF.

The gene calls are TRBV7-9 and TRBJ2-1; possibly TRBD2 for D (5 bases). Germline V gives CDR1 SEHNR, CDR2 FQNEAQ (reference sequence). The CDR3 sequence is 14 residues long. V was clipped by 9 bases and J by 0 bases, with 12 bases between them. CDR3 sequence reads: CASQAVSSYNEQFF. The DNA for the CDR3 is TGTGCCAGTCAAGCGGTCAGCTCCTACAATGAGCAGTTCTTC.

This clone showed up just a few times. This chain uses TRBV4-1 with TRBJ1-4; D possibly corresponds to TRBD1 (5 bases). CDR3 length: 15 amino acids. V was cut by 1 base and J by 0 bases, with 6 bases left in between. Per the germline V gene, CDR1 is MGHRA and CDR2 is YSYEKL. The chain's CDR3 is CASSQATATNEKLFF. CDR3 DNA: TGCGCCAGCAGCCAAGCGACAGCAACTAATGAAAAACTGTTTTTT.

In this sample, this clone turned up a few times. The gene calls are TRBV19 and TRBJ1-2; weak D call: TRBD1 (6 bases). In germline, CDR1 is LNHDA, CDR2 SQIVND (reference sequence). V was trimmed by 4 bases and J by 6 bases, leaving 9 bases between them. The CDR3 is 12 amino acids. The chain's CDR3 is CASSTHRDGYTF. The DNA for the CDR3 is TGTGCCAGTAGTACCCACAGGGATGGCTACACCTTC. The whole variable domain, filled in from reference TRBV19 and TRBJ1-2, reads DGGITQSPKYLFRKEGQNVTLSCEQNLNHDAMYWYRQDPGQGLRLIYYSQIVNDFQKGDIAEGYSVSREKKESFPLTVTSAQKNPTAFYLCASSTHRDGYTFGSGTRLTVV.

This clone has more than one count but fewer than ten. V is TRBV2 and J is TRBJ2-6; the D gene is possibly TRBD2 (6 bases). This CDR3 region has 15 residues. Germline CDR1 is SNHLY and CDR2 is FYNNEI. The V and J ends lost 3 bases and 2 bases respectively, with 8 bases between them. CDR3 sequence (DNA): TGTGCCAGCAGTGACTGGAGGGCTGGGGCCAACGTCCTGACTTTC. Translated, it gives CASSDWRAGANVLTF.

This CDR3 reads CASSQEGQGFNEKLFF. The CDR3 DNA sequence: TGTGCCAGCAGCCAAGAGGGGCAGGGCTTCAATGAAAAACTGTTTTTT. The rearrangement joins TRBV14 to TRBJ1-4, with D possibly being TRBD1 (5 bases). V gave up 0 bases and J gave up 5 bases, with 13 bases separating them. Germline loops: CDR1 SGHDN, CDR2 FVKESK. The CDR3 has 16 amino acids.

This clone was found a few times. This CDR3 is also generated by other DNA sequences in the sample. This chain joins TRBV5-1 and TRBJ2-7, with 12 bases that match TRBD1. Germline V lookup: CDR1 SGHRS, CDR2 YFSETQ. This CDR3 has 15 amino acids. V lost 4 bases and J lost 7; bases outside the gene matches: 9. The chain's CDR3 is CASSPGTGGGGEQYF. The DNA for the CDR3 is TGCGCCAGCAGCCCCGGGACAGGGGGCGGCGGTGAGCAGTACTTC.

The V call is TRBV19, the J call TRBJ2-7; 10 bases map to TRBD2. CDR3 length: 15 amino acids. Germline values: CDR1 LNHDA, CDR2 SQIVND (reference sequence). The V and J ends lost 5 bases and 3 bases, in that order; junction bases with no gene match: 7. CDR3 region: CASSRLAGADYEQYF. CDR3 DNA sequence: TGTGCCAGTAGTCGGCTAGCGGGAGCTGACTACGAGCAGTACTTC.

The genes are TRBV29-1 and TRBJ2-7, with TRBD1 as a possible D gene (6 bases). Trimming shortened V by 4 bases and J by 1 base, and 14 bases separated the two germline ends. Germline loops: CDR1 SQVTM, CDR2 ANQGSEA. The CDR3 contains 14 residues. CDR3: CSVATGPISYEQYF. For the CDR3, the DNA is TGCAGCGTTGCGACAGGACCTATATCCTACGAGCAGTACTTC.